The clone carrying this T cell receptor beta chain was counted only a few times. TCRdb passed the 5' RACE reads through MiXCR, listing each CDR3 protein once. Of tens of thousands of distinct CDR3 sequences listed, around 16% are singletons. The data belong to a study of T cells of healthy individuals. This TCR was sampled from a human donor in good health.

In nucleotides, the CDR3 is TGTGCCAGCTCACCTGAGACAGCCGATTCACCCCTCCACTTT. Translation: CASSPETADSPLHF. The J gene is TRBJ1-6, the V gene TRBV18; the D gene is possibly TRBD1 (5 bases). V was shortened by 3 bases and J by 8 bases, with 11 bases between the two germline ends. Germline V lookup: CDR1 KGHSH, CDR2 LQKENI. The CDR3 runs to 14 residues. The whole variable domain, remainder taken from reference TRBV18 and TRBJ1-6, is NAGVMQNPRHLVRRRGQEARLRCSPMKGHSHVYWYRQLPEEGLKFMVYLQKENIIDESGMPKERFSAEFPKEGPSILRIQQVVRGDSAAYFCASSPETADSPLHFGNGTRLTVT.